The 21 T cell receptor beta chains below come from one sample, sequenced in a study of blood T cell repertoires in COVID-19. Profiling relied on immunoSEQ multiplex PCR, and the TCRdb table lists in-frame clones only, not all of them. The repertoire holds 95,000 to 100,000 clones, with about 80% as singletons. The sample was peripheral blood. Source of these receptors: a man in his 70s with acute or convalescent COVID-19.

The V and J genes are TRBV19 and TRBJ1-5; no clear D. Deletions cut 3 bases from V and 8 bases from J, with 11 bases between. The length of the CDR3 is 13 residues. Germline loops: CDR1 LNHDA, CDR2 SQIVND (reference sequence). This CDR3 reads CASSIQNSEPQHF. The CDR3 DNA reads TGTGCCAGTAGTATTCAGAATTCAGAGCCCCAGCATTTT.

The rearrangement links TRBV9 to TRBJ1-6; weak D call: TRBD1 (5 bases). CDR3 length: 13 residues. The V end was cut by 7 bases, the J end by 6 bases, with 11 bases between. Germline CDR1 SGDLS, CDR2 YYNGEE. The CDR3 protein is CASQGYSNSPLHF. The CDR3 DNA follows: TGTGCCAGCCAGGGCTATAGTAATTCACCCCTCCACTTT.

The chain carries TRBV6-5 and TRBJ1-1; no clear D gene. V lost 8 bases to trimming and J lost 8 bases, with 24 bases between them. CDR3 size: 15 residues. Germline V gene sequence: CDR1 MNHEY, CDR2 SVGAGI. The CDR3 nucleotides are TGTGCCAGCGGGAGCCCGAGCGAGACCCGTTCCGAAGCTTTCTTT. Its translation: CASGSPSETRSEAFF.

V is TRBV3-1 (or the pseudogene TRBV3-2) and J is TRBJ1-4, with 8 bases matching TRBD1. The junction had 3 bases not matched to a gene; V was cut back by 4 bases and J by 2 bases. Germline V gene sequence: CDR1 LGHDT, CDR2 YNNKEL (reference sequence). CDR3 size: 15 residues. CDR3 nucleotides: TGTGCCAGCAGCCTCAGGACAGGGACTAATGAAAAACTGTTTTTT. It specifies CASSLRTGTNEKLFF.

The rearrangement links TRBV7-2 to TRBJ2-7; 11 nucleotides align to TRBD2. V lost 5 bases to trimming and J lost 1 base; unmatched junction nucleotides: 7. This CDR3 comprises 16 residues. Germline loops: CDR1 SGHTA, CDR2 FQGNSA. CDR3 residues: CASSQDGTSGSYEQYF. The DNA for the CDR3 is TGTGCCAGCAGCCAGGATGGGACTAGCGGTTCCTACGAGCAGTACTTC.

The V gene is TRBV5-5, the J gene TRBJ2-7, with 14 bases fitting TRBD2. The CDR3 is made up of 15 amino acids. V gave up 4 bases and J gave up 7 bases; unmatched junction bases: 7. From germline, CDR1 is SGHKS and CDR2 YYEKEE (reference sequence). CDR3 amino acids: CASSPGLAGAREQYF. The CDR3 DNA reads as TGTGCCAGCAGCCCGGGACTAGCGGGAGCCAGGGAGCAGTACTTC.

The chain combines TRBV6-5 with TRBJ1-1; 8 nucleotides agree with TRBD1. The trim removed 6 bases at V and 0 bases at J, leaving 3 bases unmatched. This CDR3 is 14 amino acids long. The V gene's germline CDR1 is MNHEY and CDR2 SVGAGI. The CDR3 reads CASRDRVMNTEAFF. The CDR3 nucleotides read TGTGCCAGCAGGGACAGGGTCATGAACACTGAAGCTTTCTTT.

The chain carries TRBV20-1 and TRBJ1-1, with a tentative D call TRBD1 (5 bases). The V gene's germline CDR1 is DFQATT and CDR2 SNEGSKA (reference sequence). V was shortened by 6 bases and J by 11 bases, with 16 bases between the two germline ends. The CDR3 runs 11 residues. CDR3 nucleotide sequence: TGCAGTGCCATCCCCAGGGTGGAGGCTTTCTTT. As protein: CSAIPRVEAFF.

The V call is TRBV3-1 (or the pseudogene TRBV3-2), the J call TRBJ1-1, with D unresolved. Trimming removed 4 bases from V and 2 bases from J, with 11 bases in between. Germline V gene lookup returns CDR1 LGHDT and CDR2 YNNKEL (reference sequence). There are 14 residues in the CDR3. The CDR3 bases are TGTGCCAGCAGCCTCCGACAACTTAACACTGAAGCTTTCTTT. This translates into CASSLRQLNTEAFF.

The J gene is TRBJ1-2, the V gene TRBV7-9, with a possible D match to TRBD1 (5 bases). V was pared by 4 bases and J by 7 bases, with 19 bases between. The CDR3 extends over 15 amino acids. CDR1 is SEHNR and CDR2 is FQNEAQ in the germline V gene (reference sequence). The CDR3: CASSSQGGGGLGYTF. The CDR3 DNA is TGTGCCAGCAGCTCTCAAGGTGGGGGAGGCCTTGGCTACACCTTC.

This rearrangement joins TRBV4-2 to TRBJ1-1; D not resolved. The CDR3 consists of 15 residues. The germline V and J ends were trimmed by 3 bases and 5 bases, with 16 bases remaining between them. The germline gives CDR1 LGHNA, CDR2 YNFKEQ. The CDR3 here is CASSQPSRQETEAFF. CDR3 in DNA: TGTGCCAGCAGCCAGCCGAGCAGGCAGGAAACTGAAGCTTTCTTT.

The chain combines TRBV18 with TRBJ1-1; possible D gene TRBD1, 5 bases. Germline loops: CDR1 KGHSH, CDR2 LQKENI. The CDR3 contains 15 residues. Trimming shortened V by 0 bases and J by 0 bases, and 8 bases separated the two germline ends. The CDR3 coding sequence is TGTGCCAGCTCACCACCGGGGCAGATGAACACTGAAGCTTTCTTT. This codes for CASSPPGQMNTEAFF.

The rearrangement links TRBV12-3 or TRBV12-4 to TRBJ2-2, with a tentative D call TRBD2 (6 bases). The CDR3 runs to 13 residues. V lost 8 bases and J lost 10, with 17 bases in between. CDR3 DNA: TGTGCCAGCTTTCGAGTTGGAGGGGAGGAGCTGTTTTTT. Translation gives CASFRVGGEELFF.

CDR3 nucleotide sequence: TGCAGTGCTAGTCGGGACAGGGGGCGAGACGTCAATGAGCAGTTCTTC. As protein: CSASRDRGRDVNEQFF. V gene TRBV20-1 combines with J gene TRBJ2-1; TRBD1 matches at 12 bases. Germline V lookup: CDR1 DFQATT, CDR2 SNEGSKA (reference sequence). After removal of 3 bases from V and 6 bases from J, the junction contained 9 bases not matched to a gene. This CDR3 is built from 16 residues.

J is TRBJ2-2 and V is TRBV7-9; the D gene is possibly TRBD2 (5 bases). CDR1 SEHNR and CDR2 FQNEAQ come from the germline V gene (reference sequence). This CDR3 is built from 14 residues. Trimming pared 1 base from V and 6 bases from J, leaving 9 bases between. CDR3 DNA sequence: TGTGCCAGCAGCTTAGATCCGGGATCCGGGGAGCTGTTTTTT. Protein product: CASSLDPGSGELFF.

The chain combines TRBV19 with TRBJ2-7; TRBD1 matches at 7 bases. The CDR3 is 13 amino acids. J was trimmed by 3 bases and V by 5 bases; bases with no gene match: 4. CDR1 LNHDA and CDR2 SQIVND come from the germline V gene (reference sequence). The CDR3 DNA reads TGTGCCAGTAGTCGGGACAGATTCTACGAGCAGTACTTC. Translation gives CASSRDRFYEQYF.

V gene TRBV7-8 combines with J gene TRBJ2-5, with 8 bases aligning to TRBD1. Per the germline V gene, CDR1 is SGHVS and CDR2 is FQNEAQ. V dropped 5 bases and J dropped 3; count of bases not matched to a gene: 11. CDR3 length equals 16 residues. CDR3 coding DNA: TGTGCCAGCAGCCCTAGCTCGGGACAGGCTGAAGAGACCCAGTACTTC. Encoded protein: CASSPSSGQAEETQYF. Based on the CDR3 plus reference TRBV7-8 and TRBJ2-5, the full variable domain is GAGVSQSPRYKVAKRGQDVALRCDPISGHVSLFWYQQALGQGPEFLTYFQNEAQLDKSGLPSDRFFAERPEGSVSTLKIQRTQQEDSAVYLCASSPSSGQAEETQYFGPGTRLLVL.

This clone was counted only a few times. The rearrangement links TRBV2 to TRBJ1-1; 11 bases match TRBD1. Germline CDR1 reads SNHLY; CDR2 reads FYNNEI. The trim removed 3 bases at V and 4 bases at J, leaving 7 bases unmatched. The CDR3 has 16 amino acids. The CDR3 sequence: CASSEWTGGRSTEAFF. DNA of the CDR3: TGTGCCAGCAGTGAGTGGACAGGGGGCCGAAGCACTGAAGCTTTCTTT.

CDR3 sequence (DNA): TGTGCCAGCAGCTTGGGGGGGGTTCTCAGTGAAAAACTGTTTTTT. As protein: CASSLGGVLSEKLFF. V and J are TRBV11-2 and TRBJ1-4; possibly TRBD1 for D (5 bases). Germline lookup yields CDR1 SGHAT and CDR2 FQNNGV. This CDR3 comprises 15 residues. Trimming shortened V by 3 bases and J by 7 bases, and 15 bases separated the two germline ends.

The genes are TRBV28 and TRBJ2-7; TRBD1 matches 8 bases. The CDR3 is 17 amino acids. Germline assignment: CDR1 MDHEN and CDR2 SYDVKM. V lost 6 bases, J lost 4 bases, and 17 bases stayed unmatched. Written as DNA, the CDR3 is TGTGCCAGCAGCCAAGACAGGGGCCGACTTATCCCTTACGAGCAGTACTTC. This gives the protein CASSQDRGRLIPYEQYF.

DNA for the CDR3: TGTGCCAGTAGTATAAGCGGGGGGATGAATGAGCAGTTCTTC. Amino acid sequence: CASSISGGMNEQFF. The genes are TRBV19 and TRBJ2-1, with 9 bases matching TRBD2. V trimming: 2 bases; J trimming: 7 bases; junction bases outside the gene matches: 3. Germline V CDR1 and CDR2: LNHDA, SQIVND (reference sequence). The CDR3 has 14 amino acids.